Reported below is one TCR beta chain. J was trimmed by 0 bases and V by 3 bases; bases with no gene match: 6. CDR3 length: 18 amino acids. The germline V gene has CDR1 SGDLS and CDR2 YYNGEE. The data are from a study of radiotherapy plus CTLA-4 blockade in lung cancer. The method was immunoSEQ multiplex PCR; TCRdb's version includes in-frame clones alone and lacks a portion of them. The data show fewer than 55,000 clones, about 74% seen once. This specimen consisted of peripheral blood, obtained from a patient treated with radiotherapy plus ipilimumab. The sequence derives from a human donor with non-small cell lung cancer whose response to radiotherapy plus ipilimumab could not be evaluated. The chain has TRBV9 and TRBJ2-7, with 16 positions matching TRBD2. CDR3 sequence (DNA): TGTGCCAGCAGCGCGGGACTAGCGGGAGGGAGGAGCTCCTACGAGCAGTACTTC. It is translated as CASSAGLAGGRSSYEQYF.